This T cell receptor beta chain came from a study of blood T cell repertoires in COVID-19. For the study at large: Material from acute and convalescent COVID-19 was sourced from the United States, Italy and Spain. T cells, B-cell-depleted T cells, or PBMCs provided the cDNA or gDNA that served as material.

As handled by the study authors: Estimates of nucleated cell counts were drawn from the amplification of reference gene primers. Repertoires were generated with immunoSEQ multiplex PCR, while TCRdb's copy carries only in-frame clones and drops some. That table furnishes V, J and clone size, whereas the DNA furnished D and trimming. The sample comprises around 210,000 clones, over 70% of which are singletons, and around 5.8% rests with the top ten. Per germline, CDR1 MNHEY and CDR2 SMNVEV (reference sequence). V was clipped by 0 bases and J by 3 bases, with 9 bases between them. The CDR3 loop spans 14 amino acids.

This chain joins TRBV27 and TRBJ2-7, with D hard to call. Sequencing input: peripheral blood. This receptor was identified in a woman in her sixties or seventies with acute or convalescent COVID-19. In DNA form, the CDR3 reads TGTGCCAGCAGTTTATCCGGTGCGTACTACGAGCAGTACTTC. Translated: CASSLSGAYYEQYF.